Below, 8 T cell receptor beta chains from the same sample are listed, as sequenced in a study of shared clonotypes between healthy human individuals. Only in-frame clones appear in the TCRdb table, and some are missing; sequencing was by immunoSEQ multiplex PCR. Found here are roughly 2.5 million clones, around 94% of them singletons; the top ten hold 0.14%. Sequencing was carried out using naive CD4+ T cells sorted from blood. Specified subset: CD45RA+ positively selected. All receptors derive from a young man in good health.

V gene TRBV5-1 combines with J gene TRBJ1-6; D gene uncertain. The CDR3 totals 14 residues. Trimming took 0 bases from V and 7 from J, leaving 8 bases between them. The germline V gene encodes CDR1 SGHRS and CDR2 YFSETQ. The CDR3: CASSLDARNSPLHF. The CDR3, as DNA: TGCGCCAGCAGCTTGGACGCGCGGAATTCACCCCTCCACTTT.

This clone showed up just a few times. Other nucleotide sequences in the sample specify the same CDR3. The chain combines TRBV5-4 with TRBJ1-5, with a weak D call TRBD1 (5 bases). Trimming shortened V by 0 bases and J by 4 bases, and 11 bases separated the two germline ends. The CDR3 loop spans 15 amino acids. CDR1 and CDR2 (germline): SGHNT, YYREEE (reference sequence). CDR3 nucleotides: TGTGCCAGCAGCTTGGATGGGGGACGGAATCAGCCCCAGCATTTT. Its protein product is CASSLDGGRNQPQHF. The variable domain in full, completed from reference TRBV5-4 and TRBJ1-5, reads ETGVTQSPTHLIKTRGQQVTLRCSSQSGHNTVSWYQQALGQGPQFIFQYYREEENGRGNFPPRFSGLQFPNYSSELNVNALELDDSALYLCASSLDGGRNQPQHFGDGTRLSIL.

The chain recombines TRBV4-1 with TRBJ1-6, with 7 bases identical to TRBD1. CDR1 and CDR2 (germline): MGHRA, YSYEKL. The V gene end was trimmed by 4 bases and the J gene end by 6 bases; junction bases not matched to a gene: 6. The CDR3 is 15 amino acids. The CDR3 here is CASSPTGEVNSPLHF. CDR3 nucleotide sequence: TGCGCCAGCAGCCCTACAGGGGAAGTTAATTCACCCCTCCACTTT.

The rearrangement uses TRBV6-5 and TRBJ2-7, with D perhaps TRBD2 (5 bases). Germline V gives CDR1 MNHEY, CDR2 SVGAGI. Trimming stripped 0 bases from V and 1 base from J, with 13 bases between. CDR3 length: 16 amino acids. The CDR3 spells CASSYSKLRRSYEQYF. The CDR3 DNA follows: TGTGCCAGCAGTTACTCGAAATTGCGGAGGTCCTACGAGCAGTACTTC.

As for this clone: Distinct nucleotide sequences in the sample also encode this CDR3. The rearrangement uses TRBV30 and TRBJ1-2; D is ambiguous. There are 11 residues in the CDR3. Germline V CDR1 and CDR2: GTSNPN, SVGIG (reference sequence). V was pared by 0 bases and J by 8 bases, with 7 bases between. DNA of the CDR3: TGTGCCTGGAGTGTGGGTAGCGGCTACACCTTC. Translation: CAWSVGSGYTF.

This sequence joins TRBV6-4 and TRBJ1-1; tentatively, D is TRBD1 (5 bases). The CDR3 has 12 amino acids. Germline V gene data show CDR1 as MRHNA and CDR2 as SNTAGT. Deletions cut 6 bases from V and 4 bases from J, with 9 bases between. Written as DNA, the CDR3 is TGTGCCAGCAGGCAGGGTTTCACTGAAGCTTTCTTT. It specifies CASRQGFTEAFF.

This rearrangement joins TRBV5-8 to TRBJ2-3, with 10 positions matching TRBD2. Germline values: CDR1 SGHTS, CDR2 YDEGEE. V shed 2 bases and J 4 bases; nucleotides not matched to a gene: 7. This CDR3 contains 16 residues. The CDR3 reads CASSFQRGGLSDTQYF. CDR3 nucleotides: TGTGCCAGCAGCTTCCAGCGGGGGGGCCTCTCAGATACGCAGTATTTT.

The table lists this clone with a count of one. J is TRBJ1-2 and V is TRBV4-3; a possible D gene is TRBD1 (5 bases). The germline V gene encodes CDR1 LGHNA and CDR2 YSLEER. The CDR3 consists of 15 residues. Trimming removed 0 bases at V and 4 bases at J, with 12 bases between. The DNA of the CDR3 is TGCGCCAGCAGCCAAGAAATAGGGGCGACCTATGGCTACACCTTC. Translated: CASSQEIGATYGYTF.